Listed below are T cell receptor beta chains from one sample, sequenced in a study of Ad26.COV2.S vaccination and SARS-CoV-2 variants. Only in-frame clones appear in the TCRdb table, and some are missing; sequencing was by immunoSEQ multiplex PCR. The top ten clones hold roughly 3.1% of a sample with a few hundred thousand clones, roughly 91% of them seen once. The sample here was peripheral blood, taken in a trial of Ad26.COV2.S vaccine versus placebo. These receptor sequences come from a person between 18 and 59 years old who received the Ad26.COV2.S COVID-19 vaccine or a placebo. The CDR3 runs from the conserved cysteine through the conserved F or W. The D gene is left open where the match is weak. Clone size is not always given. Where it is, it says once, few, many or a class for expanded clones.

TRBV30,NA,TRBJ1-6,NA,TGTGCCTGGAGTGAGGGTAATTCACCCCTCCACTTT,CAWSEGNSPLHF
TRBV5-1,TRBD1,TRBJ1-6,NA,TGCGCCAGCAGCTTGACAGGGGTAGGAAATTCACCCCTCCACTTT,CASSLTGVGNSPLHF
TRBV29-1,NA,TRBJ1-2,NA,TGCAGCGCACGAGGGGGGGACTATGGCTACACCTTC,CSARGGDYGYTF
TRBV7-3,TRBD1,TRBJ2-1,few,TGTGCCAGCAGCTTAGACAGGGACAATGAGCAGTTCTTC,CASSLDRDNEQFF
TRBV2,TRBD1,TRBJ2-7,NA,TGTGCCAGCCTCTCCCCAGGGGGAAGCTCCTACGAGCAGTACTTC,CASLSPGGSSYEQYF
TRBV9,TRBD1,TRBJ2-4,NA,TGTGCCAGCAGCAAGGGGGACAGGTCGGGGAGGAACATTCAGTACTTC,CASSKGDRSGRNIQYF
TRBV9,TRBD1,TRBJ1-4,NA,TGTGCCAGCAGCGTAGCTTCGGACAGGAATGAAAAACTGTTTTTT,CASSVASDRNEKLFF
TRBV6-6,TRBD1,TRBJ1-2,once,TGTGCCAGCAACAGGGGTGGCGGCTACACCTTC,CASNRGGGYTF
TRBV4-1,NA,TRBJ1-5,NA,TGCGCCAGCAGCCAAGATATGGGGAATCAGCCCCAGCATTTT,CASSQDMGNQPQHF
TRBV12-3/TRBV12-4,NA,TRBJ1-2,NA,TGTGCCAGCAGTTTTGAAGGGCTCTATGGCTACACCTTC,CASSFEGLYGYTF
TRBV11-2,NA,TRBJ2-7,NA,TGTGCCAGCAGACGCGACTGGGAGGTCAGCTACGAGCAGTACTTC,CASRRDWEVSYEQYF
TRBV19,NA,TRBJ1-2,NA,TGTGCCAGTAGTATCCGGACGGCTCCAGCTAACTATGGCTACACCTTC,CASSIRTAPANYGYTF
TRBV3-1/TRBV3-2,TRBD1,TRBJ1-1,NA,TGTGCCAGCAGCCAGGGACAGGTCGGGGGTGAAGCTTTCTTT,CASSQGQVGGEAFF
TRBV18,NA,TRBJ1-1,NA,TGTGCCAGCTCACCCCAGGGAGGAACTGAAGCTTTCTTT,CASSPQGGTEAFF
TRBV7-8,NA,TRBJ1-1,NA,TGTGCCAGCAGCTTAGTAGGCAGGAACACTGAAGCTTTCTTT,CASSLVGRNTEAFF
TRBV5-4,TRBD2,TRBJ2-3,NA,TGTGCCAGCAGCTCGGGACTAGCGGGGGGGTTCGCAGATACGCAGTATTTT,CASSSGLAGGFADTQYF
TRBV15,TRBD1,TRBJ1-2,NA,TGTGCCACCAGCAGCAGGACAGGGACTTATGGCTACACCTTC,CATSSRTGTYGYTF
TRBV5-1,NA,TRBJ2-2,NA,TGCGCCAGCAGCTTGGCCATGGACTGGACCGGGGAGCTGTTTTTT,CASSLAMDWTGELFF
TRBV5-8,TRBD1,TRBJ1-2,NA,TGTGCCAGCAGATCTCGCGGACAGGGGCCGGGCTACACCTTC,CASRSRGQGPGYTF
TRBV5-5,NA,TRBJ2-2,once,TGTGCCAGCAGCTTGGAAGCGGCGCGGCCCACCGGGGAGCTGTTTTTT,CASSLEAARPTGELFF
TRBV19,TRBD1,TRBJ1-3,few,TGTGCCAGCACGGCGCGGAAGGGGGCCGGAAACACCATATATTTT,CASTARKGAGNTIYF
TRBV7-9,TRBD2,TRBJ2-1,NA,TGTGCCAGCAGACGAAGCGGGGGGGTCTCCTACAATGAGCAGTTCTTC,CASRRSGGVSYNEQFF
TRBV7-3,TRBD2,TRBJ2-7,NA,TGTGCCAGCAGTCCCAGACTAGCCTTTTGGTACGAGCAGTACTTC,CASSPRLAFWYEQYF
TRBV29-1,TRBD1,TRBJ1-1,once,TGCAGCGCTACTACAGGGGCGGGGGACACTGAAGCTTTCTTT,CSATTGAGDTEAFF
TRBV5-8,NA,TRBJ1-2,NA,TGTGCCAGCCCCCCCCGAGAGGCGGACGCCTACACCTTC,CASPPREADAYTF
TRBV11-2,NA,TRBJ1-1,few,TGTGCCAGCAGCTTACAACAGGGGAACACTGAAGCTTTCTTT,CASSLQQGNTEAFF
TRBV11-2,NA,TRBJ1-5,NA,TGTGCCAGCAGCTTATCCCTGAATCAGCCCCAGCATTTT,CASSLSLNQPQHF
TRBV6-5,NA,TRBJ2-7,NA,TGTGCCAGCAGTTACCGCGGCTACGAGCAGTACTTC,CASSYRGYEQYF
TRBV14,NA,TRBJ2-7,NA,TGTGCCAGCAGCCAAGATGATGGACATAACTACGAGCAGTACTTC,CASSQDDGHNYEQYF
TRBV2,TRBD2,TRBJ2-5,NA,TGTGCCAGCAGTCAGCGGGGGGGGCAAGAGACCCAGTACTTC,CASSQRGGQETQYF
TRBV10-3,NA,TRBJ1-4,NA,TGTGCCATCAGTGCGGATGGGGAAAAACTGTTTTTT,CAISADGEKLFF
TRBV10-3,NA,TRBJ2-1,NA,TGTGCCATCAGTGAGAGTGGGCAGCAAAACAATGAGCAGTTCTTC,CAISESGQQNNEQFF
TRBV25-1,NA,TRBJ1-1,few,TGTGCCAGCAAACCCGGGAACACTGAAGCTTTCTTT,CASKPGNTEAFF
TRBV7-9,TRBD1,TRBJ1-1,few,TGTGCCAGCAGACCAGGGGGCCGAGGGGCTTTCTTT,CASRPGGRGAFF
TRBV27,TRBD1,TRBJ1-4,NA,TGTGCCAGCAGGGCAAGACAGGGGGGAAATGAAAAACTGTTTTTT,CASRARQGGNEKLFF
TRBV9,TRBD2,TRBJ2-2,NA,TGTGCCAGCAGCGACCCGGGACTAGCGAGTAACACCGGGGAGCTGTTTTTT,CASSDPGLASNTGELFF
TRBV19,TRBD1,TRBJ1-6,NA,TGTGCCAGTAATGCCCCGGCAGGGGGATCACCCCTCCACTTT,CASNAPAGGSPLHF
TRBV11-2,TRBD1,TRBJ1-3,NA,TGTGCCAGCACCGGGGGCCAGGGGGCATTTCCTTCCACCATATATTTT,CASTGGQGAFPSTIYF
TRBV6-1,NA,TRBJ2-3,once,TGTGCCAGCGTTAAGTTGCCCACAGATACGCAGTATTTT,CASVKLPTDTQYF
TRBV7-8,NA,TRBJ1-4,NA,TGTGCCAGCAGCCCGGGACAAGGAGAGAAACTGTTTTTT,CASSPGQGEKLFF
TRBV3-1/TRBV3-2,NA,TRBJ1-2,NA,TGTGCCAGCAGCCCAAAAGGGCCCCAAAGCTATTCTAACTATGGCTACACCTTC,CASSPKGPQSYSNYGYTF
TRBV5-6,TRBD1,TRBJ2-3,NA,TGTGCCAGCAGCCACAGGGGGCGCAAAGATACGCAGTATTTT,CASSHRGRKDTQYF
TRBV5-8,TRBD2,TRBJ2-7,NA,TGTGCCAGCAGCCGAGGACTAGCCACAAATTACGAGCAGTACTTC,CASSRGLATNYEQYF
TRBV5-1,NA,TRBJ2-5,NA,TGCGCCAGCAGCCTCCCAGGGGAAGAGACCCAGTACTTC,CASSLPGEETQYF
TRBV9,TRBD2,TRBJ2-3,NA,TGTGCCAGCAGCGTGCGGGAGCCAGGGCCCTTTAGCACAGATACGCAGTATTTT,CASSVREPGPFSTDTQYF
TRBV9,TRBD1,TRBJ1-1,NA,TGTGCCAGCAGCGTAGCCTCAACAGTGACAGGGGTTTATACTGAAGCTTTCTTT,CASSVASTVTGVYTEAFF
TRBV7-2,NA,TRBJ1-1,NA,TGTGCCAGCAGCCATCGGACAGAGAACACTGAAGCTTTCTTT,CASSHRTENTEAFF
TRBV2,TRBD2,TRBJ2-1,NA,TGTGCCAGCAGTGCGGCCAACTGGGATCAAACTAGCGGCACCTACAATGAGCAGTTCTTC,CASSAANWDQTSGTYNEQFF
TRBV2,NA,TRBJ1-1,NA,TGTGCCAGCAGCAAGACGGGGCCTGGCACTGAAGCTTTCTTT,CASSKTGPGTEAFF
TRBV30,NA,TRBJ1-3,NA,TGTGCCTGGACCGCATCTGGAAACACCATATATTTT,CAWTASGNTIYF
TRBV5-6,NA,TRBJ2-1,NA,TGTGCCAGCAGCTTGGGGGCCTGGGGCGACAATGAGCAGTTCTTC,CASSLGAWGDNEQFF
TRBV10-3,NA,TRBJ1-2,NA,TGTGCCATCAGCCAGAATCTACTCACCTATGGCTACACCTTC,CAISQNLLTYGYTF